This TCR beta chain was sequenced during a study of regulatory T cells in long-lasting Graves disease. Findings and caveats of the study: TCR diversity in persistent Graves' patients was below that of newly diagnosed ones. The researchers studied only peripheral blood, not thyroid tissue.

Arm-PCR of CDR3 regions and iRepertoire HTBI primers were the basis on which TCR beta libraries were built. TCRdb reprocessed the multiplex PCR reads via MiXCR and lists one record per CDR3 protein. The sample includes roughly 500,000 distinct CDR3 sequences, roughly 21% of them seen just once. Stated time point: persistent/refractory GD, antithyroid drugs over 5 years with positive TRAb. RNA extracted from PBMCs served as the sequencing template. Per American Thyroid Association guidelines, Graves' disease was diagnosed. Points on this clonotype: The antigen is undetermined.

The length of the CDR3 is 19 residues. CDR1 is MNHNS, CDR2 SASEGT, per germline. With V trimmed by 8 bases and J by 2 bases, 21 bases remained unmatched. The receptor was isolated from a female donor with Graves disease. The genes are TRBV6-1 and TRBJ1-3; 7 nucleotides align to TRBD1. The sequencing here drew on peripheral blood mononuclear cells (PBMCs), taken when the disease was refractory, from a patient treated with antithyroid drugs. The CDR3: CASLRGLPGTGTAGNTIYF. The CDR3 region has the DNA TGTGCCAGCCTCCGCGGCCTTCCGGGTACCGGGACAGCTGGAAACACCATATATTTT.